This T cell receptor (beta chain) was identified in a study of identical twins. Study results and limitations: Analyses based on zero insertions could be partly confounded by invariant MAIT and iNKT cells. Out-of-frame alpha sequences common to twins exhibited a surplus of low generation probability. The study drew conclusions from cross-sectional statistical analysis, not from following the same donors.

TCRdb independently ran MiXCR on the 5' RACE reads; one entry per CDR3 protein. The sample gives about 890,000 distinct CDR3 sequences, over 9% of which show up once; 1.5% to 2% is in the top ten. Germline CDR1 reads MNHEY; CDR2 reads SVGAGI. This CDR3 is 16 amino acids long. Everyone who gave samples was a healthy Caucasian. Notes on this clonotype: Its matching antigen is unknown. The germline gene is not matched at one end of the junction; a read error may be the cause.

The data were also submitted as part of a second study, on yellow fever vaccine responses in identical twins.

The sequenced sample consisted of PBMCs. The source is a woman aged 18-29 years in good health. The chain couples TRBV6-5 to TRBJ2-3; the D is unclear. The CDR3 sequence: CASSYSQMPRTDTKYF. The CDR3 DNA reads as TGTGCCAGCAGTTACTCACAGATGCCCCGCACAGATACGAAGTATTTT.